This record concerns one TCR beta chain sequence. The data are from a study of blood T cell repertoires in COVID-19. CDR1 LNHDA and CDR2 SQIVND come from the germline V gene (reference sequence). Trimming took off 5 bases at V and 2 bases at J, with 25 bases between the two ends. The CDR3 consists of 19 residues. Clones were read by immunoSEQ multiplex PCR, and TCRdb kept only the in-frame ones, dropping some. The table shows 500,000 to 600,000 clones, with roughly 89% occurring only once. The chain recombines TRBV19 with TRBJ1-5, with D perhaps TRBD1 (5 bases). This TCR was recovered from a woman in her fifties or sixties with COVID-19, enrolled during active disease. The specimen sequenced was peripheral blood. CDR3 sequence reads: CASSPLPGSLGGGNQPQHF. In DNA, the CDR3 is TGTGCCAGTAGTCCTCTCCCAGGCAGTTTGGGGGGAGGCAATCAGCCCCAGCATTTT.